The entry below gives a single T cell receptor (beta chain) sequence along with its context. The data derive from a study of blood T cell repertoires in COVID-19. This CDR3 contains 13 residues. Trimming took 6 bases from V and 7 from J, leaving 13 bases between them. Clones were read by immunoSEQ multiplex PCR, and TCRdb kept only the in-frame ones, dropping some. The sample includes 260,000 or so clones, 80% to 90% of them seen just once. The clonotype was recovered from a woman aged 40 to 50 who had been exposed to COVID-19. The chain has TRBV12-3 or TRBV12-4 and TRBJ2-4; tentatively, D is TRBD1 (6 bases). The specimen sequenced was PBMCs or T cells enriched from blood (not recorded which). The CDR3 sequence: CASRGTPMNIQYF. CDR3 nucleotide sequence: TGTGCCAGCAGAGGGACACCTATGAACATTCAGTACTTC.